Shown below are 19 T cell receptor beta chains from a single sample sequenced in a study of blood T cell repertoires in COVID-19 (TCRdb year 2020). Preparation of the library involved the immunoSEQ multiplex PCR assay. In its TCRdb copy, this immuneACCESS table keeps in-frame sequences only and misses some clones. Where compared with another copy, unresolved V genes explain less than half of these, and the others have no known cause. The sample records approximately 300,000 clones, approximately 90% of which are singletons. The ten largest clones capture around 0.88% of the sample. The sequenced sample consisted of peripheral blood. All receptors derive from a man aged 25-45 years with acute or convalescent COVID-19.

The CDR3 DNA reads as TGTGCCAGCAGCTTAGAGAAGTCTATCACCCACTCCTACGAGCAGTACTTC. Amino acid sequence: CASSLEKSITHSYEQYF. This rearrangement joins TRBV11-3 to TRBJ2-7, with unresolved D. The germline gives CDR1 SGHNT, CDR2 YENEEA. The CDR3 consists of 17 residues. The V end lost 0 bases, the J end lost 0 bases, and 15 bases lay between the germline ends.

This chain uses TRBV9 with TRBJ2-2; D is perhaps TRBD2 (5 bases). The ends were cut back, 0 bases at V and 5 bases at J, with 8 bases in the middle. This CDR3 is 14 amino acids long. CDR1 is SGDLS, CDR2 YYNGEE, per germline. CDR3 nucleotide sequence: TGTGCCAGCAGCGTAGCTAGCAATACCGGGGAGCTGTTTTTT. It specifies CASSVASNTGELFF.

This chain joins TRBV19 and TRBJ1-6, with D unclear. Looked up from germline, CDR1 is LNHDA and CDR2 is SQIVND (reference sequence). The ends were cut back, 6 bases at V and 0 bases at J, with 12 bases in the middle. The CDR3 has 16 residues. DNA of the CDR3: TGTGCCAGTAGCTCCCTTCTTGTCTCCTATAATTCACCCCTCCACTTT. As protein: CASSSLLVSYNSPLHF. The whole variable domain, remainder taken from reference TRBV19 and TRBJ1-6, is DGGITQSPKYLFRKEGQNVTLSCEQNLNHDAMYWYRQDPGQGLRLIYYSQIVNDFQKGDIAEGYSVSREKKESFPLTVTSAQKNPTAFYLCASSSLLVSYNSPLHFGNGTRLTVT.

CDR3 amino acids: CASSPTGLRNTEAFF. The CDR3, as DNA: TGCGCCAGCAGCCCAACGGGTTTAAGGAACACTGAAGCTTTCTTT. The V and J genes are TRBV4-1 and TRBJ1-1; D remains unclear. This CDR3 has 15 amino acids. Germline CDR1 reads MGHRA; CDR2 reads YSYEKL. The ends were cut back, 4 bases at V and 1 base at J, with 13 bases in the middle.

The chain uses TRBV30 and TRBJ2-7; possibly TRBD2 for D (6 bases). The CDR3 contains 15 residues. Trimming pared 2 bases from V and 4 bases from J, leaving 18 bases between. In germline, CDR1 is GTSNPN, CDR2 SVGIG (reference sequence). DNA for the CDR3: TGTGCCTGGAGTACCCCCGGACTAAGGGCTTACGAGCAGTACTTC. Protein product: CAWSTPGLRAYEQYF.

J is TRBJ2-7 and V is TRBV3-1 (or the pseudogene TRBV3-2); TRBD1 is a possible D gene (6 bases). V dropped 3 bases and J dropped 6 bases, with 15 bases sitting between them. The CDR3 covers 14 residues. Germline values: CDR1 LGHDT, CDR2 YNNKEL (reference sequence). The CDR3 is CASSHGTSVGEQYF. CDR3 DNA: TGTGCCAGCAGCCACGGGACATCGGTCGGCGAGCAGTACTTC.

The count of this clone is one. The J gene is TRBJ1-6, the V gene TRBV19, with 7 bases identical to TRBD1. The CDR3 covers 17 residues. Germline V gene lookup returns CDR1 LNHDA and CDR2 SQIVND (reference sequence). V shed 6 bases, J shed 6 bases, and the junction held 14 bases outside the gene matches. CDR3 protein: CASRDKQGKGTNSPLHF. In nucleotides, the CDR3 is TGTGCCAGTAGAGACAAACAGGGGAAAGGAACTAATTCACCCCTCCACTTT.

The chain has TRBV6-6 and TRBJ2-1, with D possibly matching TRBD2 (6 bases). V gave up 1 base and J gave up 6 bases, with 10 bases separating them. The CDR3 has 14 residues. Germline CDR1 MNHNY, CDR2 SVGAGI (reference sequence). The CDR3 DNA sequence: TGTGCCAGCAGTTACTTGACTAGTGGCAATGAGCAGTTCTTC. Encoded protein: CASSYLTSGNEQFF.

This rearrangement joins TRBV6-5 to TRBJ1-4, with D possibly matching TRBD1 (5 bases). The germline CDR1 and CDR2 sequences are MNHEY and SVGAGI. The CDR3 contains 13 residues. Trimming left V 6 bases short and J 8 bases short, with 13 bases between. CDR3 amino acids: CASSPQGREKLFF. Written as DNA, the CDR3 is TGTGCCAGCAGCCCCCAGGGTAGGGAAAAACTGTTTTTT.

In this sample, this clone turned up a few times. This chain's CDR3 is CAWSHSGRKNREQYF. CDR3 DNA: TGTGCCTGGTCCCATAGCGGGAGGAAGAATCGGGAGCAGTACTTC. The chain uses TRBV30 and TRBJ2-7, with TRBD2 matching 10 bases. Trimming cost V 5 bases and J 7 bases; bases outside gene matches: 14. This CDR3 is 15 amino acids long. Germline CDR1 GTSNPN, CDR2 SVGIG (reference sequence).

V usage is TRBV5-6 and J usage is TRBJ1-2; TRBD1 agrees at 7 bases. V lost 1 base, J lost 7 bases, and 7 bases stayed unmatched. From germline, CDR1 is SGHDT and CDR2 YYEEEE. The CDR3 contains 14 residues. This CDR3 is CASSLRDRDSGYTF. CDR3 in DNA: TGTGCCAGCAGCTTGCGAGACAGGGACAGTGGCTACACCTTC.

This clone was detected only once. This chain's CDR3 is CAWMTGATDTQYF. CDR3 DNA sequence: TGTGCCTGGATGACAGGGGCAACAGATACGCAGTATTTT. This sequence joins TRBV30 and TRBJ2-3; TRBD1 matches 8 bases. The V gene's germline CDR1 is GTSNPN and CDR2 SVGIG (reference sequence). The length of the CDR3 is 13 residues. The junction had 3 bases not matched to a gene; V was cut back by 4 bases and J by 3 bases.

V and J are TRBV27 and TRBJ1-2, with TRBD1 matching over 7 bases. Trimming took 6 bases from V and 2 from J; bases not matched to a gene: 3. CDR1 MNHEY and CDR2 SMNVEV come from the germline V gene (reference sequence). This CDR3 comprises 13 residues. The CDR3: CASRSQGNYGYTF. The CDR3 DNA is TGTGCCAGCAGGTCACAGGGGAACTATGGCTACACCTTC.

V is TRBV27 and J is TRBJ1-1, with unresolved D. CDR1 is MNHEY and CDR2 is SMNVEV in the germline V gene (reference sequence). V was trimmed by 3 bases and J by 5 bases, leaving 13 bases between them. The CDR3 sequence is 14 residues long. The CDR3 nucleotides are TGTGCCAGCAGTTTTCGCGGGTCGTGGACTGAAGCTTTCTTT. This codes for CASSFRGSWTEAFF.

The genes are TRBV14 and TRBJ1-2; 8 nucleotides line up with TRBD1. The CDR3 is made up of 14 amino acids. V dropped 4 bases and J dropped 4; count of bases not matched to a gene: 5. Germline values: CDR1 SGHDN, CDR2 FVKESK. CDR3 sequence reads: CASSPTGVGYGYTF. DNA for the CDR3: TGTGCCAGCAGCCCGACAGGGGTTGGCTATGGCTACACCTTC.

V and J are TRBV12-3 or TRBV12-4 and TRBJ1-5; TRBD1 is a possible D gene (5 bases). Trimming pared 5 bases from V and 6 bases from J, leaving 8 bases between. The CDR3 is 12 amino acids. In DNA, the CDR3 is TGTGCCAGCAGTATCGGGGGTCAGCCCCAGCATTTT. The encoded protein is CASSIGGQPQHF.

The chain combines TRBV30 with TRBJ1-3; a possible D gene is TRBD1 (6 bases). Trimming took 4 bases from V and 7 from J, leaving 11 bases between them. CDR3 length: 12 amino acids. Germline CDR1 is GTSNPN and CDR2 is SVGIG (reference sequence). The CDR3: CAWKGQPNTIYF. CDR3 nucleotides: TGTGCCTGGAAGGGACAACCCAACACCATATATTTT.

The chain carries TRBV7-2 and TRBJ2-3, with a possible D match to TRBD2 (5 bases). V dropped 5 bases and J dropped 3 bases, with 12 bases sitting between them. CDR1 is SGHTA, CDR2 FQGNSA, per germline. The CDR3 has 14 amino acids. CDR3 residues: CASSRSGGTDTQYF. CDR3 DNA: TGTGCCAGCAGCCGCAGCGGAGGAACAGATACGCAGTATTTT.

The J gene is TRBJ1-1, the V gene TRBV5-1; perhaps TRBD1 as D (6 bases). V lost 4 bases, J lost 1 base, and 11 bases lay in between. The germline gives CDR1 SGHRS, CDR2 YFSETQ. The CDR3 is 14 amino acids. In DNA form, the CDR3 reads TGCGCCAGCAGCCGGGACATCCAGAACACTGAAGCTTTCTTT. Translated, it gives CASSRDIQNTEAFF.